The next 17 T cell receptor beta chains were all read from a single sample in a study of blood T cells in healthy people across ages. Combining a sample-barcoded 5' primer with a J-beta primer mix, a second PCR ran for 7 to 11 cycles. One entry per CDR3 protein results from TCRdb running MiXCR on the 5' RACE reads. This table holds some 290,000 distinct CDR3 sequences, around 29% found once. The sequencing input was blood. The origin of the receptors is a woman aged 65 to 85 in good health.

V usage is TRBV7-2 and J usage is TRBJ1-4, with D maybe TRBD1 (5 bases). This CDR3 contains 14 residues. Germline CDR1 SGHTA, CDR2 FQGNSA. With 5 bases removed from V and 3 bases from J, the gap between germline ends came to 10 bases. In nucleotides, the CDR3 is TGTGCCAGCAGCCCGGGGCTTGCTAATGAAAAACTGTTTTTT. It codes for CASSPGLANEKLFF.

In regard to this clonotype: One end of the junction varies from germline; a read error may be responsible. This chain uses TRBV29-1 with TRBJ1-2, with TRBD1 matching over 8 bases. This CDR3 region has 16 residues. CDR1 is SQVTM, CDR2 ANQGSEA, per germline. The CDR3 DNA sequence: TGCAGCGTGCTAGGTGGACGACAGGGGCATAACTATGGCCACACCTTC. It codes for CSVLGGRQGHNYGHTF.

V and J are TRBV7-3 and TRBJ2-1; no clear D gene. Germline V gene sequence: CDR1 SGHTA, CDR2 FQGTGA. V lost 0 bases to trimming and J lost 7 bases, with 7 bases between them. The CDR3 loop spans 13 amino acids. The CDR3 spells CASSLTTRNEQFF. CDR3 nucleotide sequence: TGTGCCAGCAGCTTAACGACTCGGAATGAGCAGTTCTTC.

This clonotype has more than one count but fewer than ten. The rearrangement links TRBV25-1 to TRBJ2-5; TRBD2 matches 8 bases. The J call may be incorrect, as the DNA end agrees better with TRBJ2-7. CDR1 is MGHDK, CDR2 SYGVNS, per germline. The CDR3 is 14 amino acids. CDR3 nucleotides: TGTGCCAGCAGTGAATTCGGGGGGGTCTACGAGCAGTACTTC. Translation gives CASSEFGGVYEQYF.

On this clonotype: Since the CDR3 does not end with the conserved phenylalanine or tryptophan, this likely comes from a read error. The chain links TRBV28 to TRBJ2-4; 7 positions match TRBD1. The germline gives CDR1 MDHEN, CDR2 SYDVKM. V dropped 9 bases and J dropped 0; count of bases not matched to a gene: 11. This CDR3 has 16 residues. The CDR3 region is CASTGAGILAKNIQYL. DNA for the CDR3: TGTGCCAGTACAGGGGCAGGGATTCTAGCCAAAAACATTCAGTACCTC.

This clonotype came up a few times. The CDR3 bases are TGTGCCAGCAGATCTACGGGAGGAGACAACATTCAGTACTTC. This encodes CASRSTGGDNIQYF. V and J are TRBV28 and TRBJ2-4; 7 nucleotides align to TRBD2. The V gene's germline CDR1 is MDHEN and CDR2 SYDVKM. This CDR3 comprises 14 residues. V gave up 6 bases and J gave up 7 bases; unmatched junction bases: 9.

This chain joins TRBV7-2 and TRBJ2-3; D gene uncertain. The length of the CDR3 is 12 residues. V lost 5 bases and J 8 bases, leaving 11 bases between the germline ends. Germline values: CDR1 SGHTA, CDR2 FQGNSA. CDR3 sequence: CASSPQVVTQYF. CDR3 in DNA: TGTGCCAGCAGCCCTCAGGTGGTTACGCAGTATTTT.

The chain is built from TRBV4-3 and TRBJ2-7; D is tentatively TRBD1 or TRBD2 (5 bases each). The CDR3 runs to 16 residues. V was clipped by 0 bases and J by 2 bases, with 14 bases between them. Germline-derived CDR1 and CDR2 are LGHNA and YSLEER. The CDR3 DNA follows: TGCGCCAGCAGCCAAGATGAAGGGACGGTCCCCTACGAGCAGTACTTC. It is translated as CASSQDEGTVPYEQYF.

This clonotype showed up just a few times. The V and J genes are TRBV5-1 and TRBJ1-5, with D perhaps TRBD1 (6 bases). The V gene lost 5 bases and the J gene lost 0 bases, with 12 bases spanning the gap. From germline, CDR1 is SGHRS and CDR2 YFSETQ. The CDR3 totals 15 residues. CDR3 bases: TGCGCCAGCAGGCTTGAGGACAGTAGCAATCAGCCCCAGCATTTT. It encodes CASRLEDSSNQPQHF.

The rearrangement links TRBV18 to TRBJ1-1, with TRBD1 matching 7 bases. This CDR3 has 14 amino acids. J lost 4 bases, V lost 4 bases, and 6 bases had no gene match. In germline, CDR1 is KGHSH, CDR2 LQKENI. The CDR3 is CASSHRGNITEAFF. The CDR3 DNA sequence: TGTGCCAGCTCACACAGGGGAAATATCACTGAAGCTTTCTTT. The whole variable domain, remainder taken from reference TRBV18 and TRBJ1-1, is NAGVMQNPRHLVRRRGQEARLRCSPMKGHSHVYWYRQLPEEGLKFMVYLQKENIIDESGMPKERFSAEFPKEGPSILRIQQVVRGDSAAYFCASSHRGNITEAFFGQGTRLTVV.

A few counts support this clonotype. The DNA of the CDR3 is TGCAGCGTTGAAGAAGCGGAGCTGCGAGACACTGAAGCTTTCTTT. The encoded protein is CSVEEAELRDTEAFF. The chain couples TRBV29-1 to TRBJ1-1; unclear D gene. CDR3 size: 15 residues. V shed 0 bases and J shed 3 bases, with 14 bases lying between them. The V gene's germline CDR1 is SQVTM and CDR2 ANQGSEA. Combining the CDR3 with reference TRBV29-1 and TRBJ1-1 gives the whole variable domain SAVISQKPSRDICQRGTSLTIQCQVDSQVTMMFWYRQQPGQSLTLIATANQGSEATYESGFVIDKFPISRPNLTFSTLTVSNMSPEDSSIYLCSVEEAELRDTEAFFGQGTRLTVV.

The table lists this clonotype with a few counts. This sequence joins TRBV15 and TRBJ2-7; the D gene could be TRBD1 or TRBD2 (6 bases each). V lost 0 bases, J lost 1 base, and 31 bases lay in between. Germline CDR1 LNHNV, CDR2 YYDKDF (reference sequence). This CDR3 has 22 residues. For the CDR3, the DNA is TGTGCCACCAGCAGAGATAAAGGGATTGAGGGGACAAGGAGGGTTTCATCCTACGAGCAGTACTTC. It encodes CATSRDKGIEGTRRVSSYEQYF.

J is TRBJ2-5 and V is TRBV20-1; a possible D gene is TRBD2 (6 bases). The ends were cut back, 0 bases at V and 12 bases at J, with 20 bases in the middle. The length of the CDR3 is 14 residues. CDR1 and CDR2 from the germline V gene are DFQATT and SNEGSKA (reference sequence). The chain's CDR3 is CSAREWDSTGVEYF. The CDR3 nucleotides are TGCAGTGCTAGAGAATGGGACTCGACGGGGGTTGAGTACTTC.

This clonotype showed up just a few times. The gene calls are TRBV16 and TRBJ1-1; D possibly corresponds to TRBD1 (5 bases). Trimming cost V 7 bases and J 1 base, with 10 bases left between them. The CDR3 has 13 residues. Germline V gene sequence: CDR1 KGHSY, CDR2 FQNENV. DNA for the CDR3: TGTGCCAGCAACTCGGGACGGAACACTGAAGCTTTCTTT. Translated: CASNSGRNTEAFF.

The rearrangement joins TRBV5-6 to TRBJ1-2; 8 bases agree with TRBD1. V dropped 4 bases and J dropped 5; count of bases not matched to a gene: 7. Germline values: CDR1 SGHDT, CDR2 YYEEEE. This CDR3 is built from 14 residues. The CDR3 region has the DNA TGTGCCAGCAGCACTAGGACAGGGCGATATGGCTACACCTTC. Protein sequence: CASSTRTGRYGYTF.

This clonotype was observed a handful of times. The chain combines TRBV15 with TRBJ2-5; tentative D call: TRBD2 (6 bases). The end of the DNA fits TRBJ2-1 better, so the J call may be wrong. CDR1 and CDR2 from the germline V gene are LNHNV and YYDKDF (reference sequence). CDR3 length: 16 residues. The CDR3 coding sequence is TGTGCCACCAGCGCACAGCAGCAGGACTACAACAATGAGCAGTTCTTC. It translates to CATSAQQQDYNNEQFF.

The V and J genes are TRBV6-1 and TRBJ1-4, with TRBD1 identical over 7 bases. Germline V gene lookup returns CDR1 MNHNS and CDR2 SASEGT. V was clipped by 6 bases and J by 4 bases; unmatched bases: 11. The CDR3 has 16 residues. CDR3 in amino acids: CASSSRFTGVNEKLFF. The CDR3 region has the DNA TGTGCCAGCAGCTCGAGGTTTACAGGGGTTAATGAAAAACTGTTTTTT.